The present T cell receptor (beta chain) was sequenced within a study of cytomegalovirus exposure and HLA in healthy donors. Regarding the study as a whole: Follow-up analysis seemed to connect common viral pathogens with several of the most significant clusters identified. The productive fraction for most TCR beta V segments was about 90% or about 30% in an earlier analysis.

This PCR relied on a set of 60 Vbeta primers and 13 Jbeta primers. Sequencing was performed with immunoSEQ multiplex PCR; in TCRdb, only in-frame clones are kept and a portion is missing. Of some 90,000 clones in the sample, 76% were seen once. Though probably carrying unrecorded immune exposures, donors were nominally healthy at sampling. As for this clone: As yet, its antigen is unknown.

Sequencing was carried out using PBMCs. The sequence came from a man in his forties in good health and CMV-seronegative.

CDR3 sequence (DNA): TGTGCCAGCAGCCCTCATCCGACTAGCGGGGAAGACAATGAGCAGTTCTTC. Amino acid sequence: CASSPHPTSGEDNEQFF. The V and J genes are TRBV4-2 and TRBJ2-1; 11 bases match TRBD2. Germline V gives CDR1 LGHNA, CDR2 YNFKEQ. The CDR3 has 17 amino acids. The V segment lost 4 bases and the J segment 5 bases; nucleotides outside the gene matches: 10.